Listed here are 6 T cell receptor beta chains from one sample, sequenced in a study of blood T cell repertoires in COVID-19. This table comes from immunoSEQ multiplex PCR, and its TCRdb copy is limited to in-frame clones, with some not included. The data hold about 190,000 clones, with about 85% observed a single time. Material for sequencing was peripheral blood. The receptors originated from a man under 40 with acute or convalescent COVID-19.

This chain uses TRBV6-5 with TRBJ2-7; 9 bases map to TRBD1. Unmatched junction bases numbered 4, after V lost 2 bases and J lost 5 bases. CDR1 MNHEY and CDR2 SVGAGI come from the germline V gene. The CDR3 is made up of 14 amino acids. The CDR3 is CASSYRTGDDEQYF. The CDR3 region has the DNA TGTGCCAGCAGTTACCGGACAGGGGACGACGAGCAGTACTTC.

V gene TRBV19 combines with J gene TRBJ1-6; D not resolved. V was pared by 6 bases and J by 7 bases, with 10 bases between. CDR3 size: 13 residues. Germline lookup yields CDR1 LNHDA and CDR2 SQIVND (reference sequence). In nucleotides, the CDR3 is TGTGCCAGTAGGACCGGGAACAATTCACCCCTCCACTTT. Amino acid sequence: CASRTGNNSPLHF.

The chain links TRBV12-2 to TRBJ2-5; whether TRBD1, the table's D call, matches the DNA was not checked. TRBV12-2 is designated a pseudogene. The CDR3 runs 14 residues. The CDR3 here is CASRLGTVQETQYF. In DNA form, the CDR3 reads TGTGCAAGTCGCTTGGGGACAGTCCAAGAGACCCAGTACTTC.

J is TRBJ2-3 and V is TRBV19; TRBD2 might be the D (6 bases). This CDR3 is 10 amino acids long. Germline lookup yields CDR1 LNHDA and CDR2 SQIVND (reference sequence). The CDR3 DNA reads TGTAGCGCGGGGTGGGATACGCAGTATTTT. This sequence encodes CSAGWDTQYF.

CDR3 amino acids: CASSSQGPGNTIYF. The CDR3 region has the DNA TGTGCCAGCAGCTCACAGGGACCGGGAAACACCATATATTTT. The V call is TRBV5-8, the J call TRBJ1-3; weak D call: TRBD1 (6 bases). From germline, CDR1 is SGHTS and CDR2 YDEGEE. This CDR3 region has 14 residues. V was pared by 3 bases and J by 4 bases, with 11 bases between.

On this clone itself: Within the sample, other DNA sequences also encode this same CDR3. This chain uses TRBV28 with TRBJ2-5, with 9 bases identical to TRBD1. The CDR3 runs to 14 residues. Germline CDR1 is MDHEN and CDR2 is SYDVKM. The CDR3, as DNA: TGTGCTAGCGCTCCCGGGACAGGGTATGAGACCCAGTACTTC. Protein: CASAPGTGYETQYF. The full variable domain, in which reference TRBV28 and TRBJ2-5 provide the parts outside the CDR3, is DVKVTQSSRYLVKRTGEKVFLECVQDMDHENMFWYRQDPGLGLRLIYFSYDVKMKEKGDIPEGYSVSREKKERFSLILESASTNQTSMYLCASAPGTGYETQYFGPGTRLLVL.